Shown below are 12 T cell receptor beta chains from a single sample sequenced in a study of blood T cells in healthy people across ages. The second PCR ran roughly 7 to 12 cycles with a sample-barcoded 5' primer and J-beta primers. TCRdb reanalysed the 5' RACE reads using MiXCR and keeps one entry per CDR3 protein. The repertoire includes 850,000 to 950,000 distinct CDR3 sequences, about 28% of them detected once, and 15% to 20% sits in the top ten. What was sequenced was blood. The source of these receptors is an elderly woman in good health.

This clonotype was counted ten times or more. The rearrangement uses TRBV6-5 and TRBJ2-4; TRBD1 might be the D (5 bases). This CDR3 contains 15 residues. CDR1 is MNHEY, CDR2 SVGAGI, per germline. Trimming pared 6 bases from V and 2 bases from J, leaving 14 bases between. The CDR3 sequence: CASSRNRFPKNIQYF. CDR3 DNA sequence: TGTGCCAGCAGCCGGAACAGGTTCCCCAAAAACATTCAGTACTTC.

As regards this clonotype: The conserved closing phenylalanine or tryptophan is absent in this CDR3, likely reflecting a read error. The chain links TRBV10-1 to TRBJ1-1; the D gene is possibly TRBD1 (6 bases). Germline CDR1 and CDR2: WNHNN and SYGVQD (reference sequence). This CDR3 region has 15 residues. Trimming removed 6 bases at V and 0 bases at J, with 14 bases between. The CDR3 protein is CASRESRDMNTEAFV. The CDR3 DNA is TGCGCCAGCAGGGAATCGAGGGACATGAACACTGAAGCTTTCGTT.

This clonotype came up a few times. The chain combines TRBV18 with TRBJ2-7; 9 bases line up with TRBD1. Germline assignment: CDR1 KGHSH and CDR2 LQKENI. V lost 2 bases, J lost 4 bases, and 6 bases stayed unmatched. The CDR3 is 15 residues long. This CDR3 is CASSPGTGMKYEQYF. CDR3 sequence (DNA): TGTGCCAGCTCACCAGGGACAGGGATGAAATACGAGCAGTACTTC.

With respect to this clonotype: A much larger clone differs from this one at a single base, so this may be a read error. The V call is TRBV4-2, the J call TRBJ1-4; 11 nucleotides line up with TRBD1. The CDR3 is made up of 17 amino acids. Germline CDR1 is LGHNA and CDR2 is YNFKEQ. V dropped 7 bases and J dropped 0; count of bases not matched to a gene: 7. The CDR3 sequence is CASNQLGQGATNEKLFF. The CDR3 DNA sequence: TGTGCCAGCAACCAGTTGGGACAGGGGGCAACTAATGAAAAACTGTTTTTT.

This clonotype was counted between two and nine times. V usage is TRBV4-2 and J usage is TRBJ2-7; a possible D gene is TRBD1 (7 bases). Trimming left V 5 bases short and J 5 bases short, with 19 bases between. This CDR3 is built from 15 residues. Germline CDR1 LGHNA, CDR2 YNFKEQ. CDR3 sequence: CASSSQSGGTNEQYF. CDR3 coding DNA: TGTGCCAGCAGCTCACAATCAGGGGGGACCAACGAGCAGTACTTC.

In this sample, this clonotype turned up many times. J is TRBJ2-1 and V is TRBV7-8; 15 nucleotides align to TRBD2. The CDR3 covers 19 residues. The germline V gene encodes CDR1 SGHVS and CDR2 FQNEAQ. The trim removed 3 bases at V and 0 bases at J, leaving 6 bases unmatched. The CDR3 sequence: CASSFGTSGGLSSYNEQFF. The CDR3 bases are TGTGCCAGCAGCTTTGGGACTAGCGGGGGGCTAAGCTCCTACAATGAGCAGTTCTTC. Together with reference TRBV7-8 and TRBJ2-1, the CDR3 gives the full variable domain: GAGVSQSPRYKVAKRGQDVALRCDPISGHVSLFWYQQALGQGPEFLTYFQNEAQLDKSGLPSDRFFAERPEGSVSTLKIQRTQQEDSAVYLCASSFGTSGGLSSYNEQFFGPGTRLTVL.

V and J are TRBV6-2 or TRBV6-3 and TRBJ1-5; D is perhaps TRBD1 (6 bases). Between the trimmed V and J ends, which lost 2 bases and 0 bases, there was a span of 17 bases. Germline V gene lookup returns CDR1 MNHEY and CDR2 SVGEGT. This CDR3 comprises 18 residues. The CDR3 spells CASSYPQWGANSNQPQHF. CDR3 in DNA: TGTGCCAGCAGTTACCCTCAGTGGGGGGCGAATAGCAATCAGCCCCAGCATTTT.

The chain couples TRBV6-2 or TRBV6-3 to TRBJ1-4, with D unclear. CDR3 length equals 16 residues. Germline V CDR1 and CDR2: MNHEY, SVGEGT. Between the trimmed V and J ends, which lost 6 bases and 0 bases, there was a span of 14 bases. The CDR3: CASRASGATTNEKLFF. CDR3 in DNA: TGTGCCAGCAGGGCCTCGGGCGCCACAACTAATGAAAAACTGTTTTTT.

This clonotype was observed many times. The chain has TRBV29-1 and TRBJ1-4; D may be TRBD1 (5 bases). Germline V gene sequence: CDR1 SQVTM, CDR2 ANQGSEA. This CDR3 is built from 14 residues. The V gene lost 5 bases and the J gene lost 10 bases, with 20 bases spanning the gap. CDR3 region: CSVSEGSLSTKLFF. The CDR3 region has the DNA TGCAGCGTTTCTGAGGGGAGTCTTTCAACAAAACTGTTTTTT.

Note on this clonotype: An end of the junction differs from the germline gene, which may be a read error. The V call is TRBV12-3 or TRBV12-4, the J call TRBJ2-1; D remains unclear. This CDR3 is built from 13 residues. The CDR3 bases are TGTGCCAGCAGCTTAGAGTATGGGTATGAGCAGTTCTTC. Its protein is CASSLEYGYEQFF.

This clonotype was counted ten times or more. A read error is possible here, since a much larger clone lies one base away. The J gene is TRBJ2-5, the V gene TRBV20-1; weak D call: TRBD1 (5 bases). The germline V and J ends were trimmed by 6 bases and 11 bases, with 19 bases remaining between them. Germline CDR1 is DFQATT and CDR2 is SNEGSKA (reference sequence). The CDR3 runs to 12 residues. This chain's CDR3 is CSASTGAQEQYF. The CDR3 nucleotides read TGCAGTGCATCGACTGGGGCGCAGGAGCAGTACTTC.

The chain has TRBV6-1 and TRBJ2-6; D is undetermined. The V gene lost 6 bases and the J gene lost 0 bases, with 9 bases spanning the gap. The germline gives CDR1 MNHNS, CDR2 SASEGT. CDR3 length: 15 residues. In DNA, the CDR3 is TGTGCCAGCAGCGAACAGTTCTCTGGGGCCAACGTCCTGACTTTC. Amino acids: CASSEQFSGANVLTF.